The 14 T cell receptor beta chains listed next were all sequenced from one sample in a study of long-term antiretroviral therapy in people with HIV. Version v3.0 of the immunoSEQ assay ran at survey level. Sequencing used immunoSEQ multiplex PCR; TCRdb keeps in-frame clones, though not all of them. The table includes tens of thousands of clones, around 93% detected once. The sample was unsorted PBMCs, taken approximately 7.4 years after starting antiretroviral therapy. These receptors all stem from a man aged 50-59 years with HIV.

This clone was detected once. V gene TRBV28 combines with J gene TRBJ2-1, with 9 positions matching TRBD2. The length of the CDR3 is 15 residues. Germline V gene lookup returns CDR1 MDHEN and CDR2 SYDVKM. Germline trimming cut 6 bases from V and 6 bases from J; bases unmatched to any gene: 9. CDR3 DNA sequence: TGTGCCAGCAGCCCAGCAGGGCGGGGGGGCAATGAGCAGTTCTTC. Translated: CASSPAGRGGNEQFF.

The rearrangement joins TRBV5-6 to TRBJ1-6, with D perhaps matching TRBD1 (5 bases). V lost 4 bases and J 4 bases, leaving 9 bases between the germline ends. Germline-derived CDR1 and CDR2 are SGHDT and YYEEEE. The CDR3 is 14 residues long. In DNA, the CDR3 is TGTGCCAGCAGCGGGGGACGGTATAATTCACCCCTCCACTTT. Translating gives CASSGGRYNSPLHF.

This chain connects TRBV6-5 to TRBJ1-5; D not certain. The V end lost 2 bases, the J end lost 3 bases, and 5 bases lay between the germline ends. The CDR3 length is 13 residues. Germline-derived CDR1 and CDR2 are MNHEY and SVGAGI. This CDR3 is CASSYGPNQPQHF. The CDR3 coding sequence is TGTGCCAGCAGTTACGGACCCAATCAGCCCCAGCATTTT.

V gene TRBV29-1 combines with J gene TRBJ1-1; TRBD1 matches 7 bases. The J segment lost 4 bases and the V segment lost 7 bases, leaving 3 bases of the junction unmatched. Germline CDR1 reads SQVTM; CDR2 reads ANQGSEA. This CDR3 is 11 amino acids long. The CDR3 DNA is TGCAGCGGGAACAGGGGCACTGAAGCTTTCTTT. Encoded protein: CSGNRGTEAFF.

This sequence joins TRBV4-1 and TRBJ2-2; 7 bases line up with TRBD1. This CDR3 comprises 17 residues. Germline V gives CDR1 MGHRA, CDR2 YSYEKL. After removal of 0 bases from V and 4 bases from J, the junction contained 8 bases not matched to a gene. CDR3 protein: CASSQDVSPGGTGELFF. The CDR3 DNA follows: TGCGCCAGCAGCCAAGATGTTAGTCCAGGGGGCACCGGGGAGCTGTTTTTT.

Here the CDR3 DNA reads TGTGCCAGCAGGGGGAGGCCGGCGCGAGGCAATGAGCAGTTCTTC. Encoded protein: CASRGRPARGNEQFF. This chain connects TRBV7-2 to TRBJ2-1, with D maybe TRBD2 (6 bases). CDR1 and CDR2 (germline): SGHTA, FQGNSA. V lost 6 bases, J lost 6 bases, and 18 bases lay in between. There are 15 residues in the CDR3. Full variable domain (remainder filled in from reference TRBV7-2 and TRBJ2-1): GAGVSQSPSNKVTEKGKDVELRCDPISGHTALYWYRQSLGQGLEFLIYFQGNSAPDKSGLPSDRFSAERTGGSVSTLTIQRTQQEDSAVYLCASRGRPARGNEQFFGPGTRLTVL.

The J gene is TRBJ1-4, the V gene TRBV30; the match to TRBD1 covers 8 bases. The V gene's germline CDR1 is GTSNPN and CDR2 SVGIG (reference sequence). The length of the CDR3 is 14 residues. Trimming removed 1 base from V and 8 bases from J; junction bases left unmatched: 6. CDR3 coding DNA: TGTGCCTGGAGTGGGACAGGGTCCCTGGAAAAACTGTTTTTT. Translation gives CAWSGTGSLEKLFF.

For the CDR3, the DNA is TGCGCCAGCAGGAAACAGGGGAGGGATAATTCACCCCTCCACTTT. Its protein product is CASRKQGRDNSPLHF. The chain carries TRBV10-2 and TRBJ1-6; 7 bases align to TRBD1. The CDR3 contains 15 residues. Losses at the gene ends were 6 bases for V and 5 bases for J; bases not matched to a gene: 7. From germline, CDR1 is WSHSY and CDR2 SAAADI.

The chain carries TRBV7-9 and TRBJ2-2, with TRBD2 matching over 9 bases. Germline V gene sequence: CDR1 SEHNR, CDR2 FQNEAQ (reference sequence). The trim removed 2 bases at V and 1 base at J, leaving 11 bases unmatched. The CDR3 consists of 19 residues. CDR3 region: CASSLSRGGALRNTGELFF. Written as DNA, the CDR3 is TGTGCCAGCAGCTTAAGTCGCGGGGGGGCCCTGCGGAACACCGGGGAGCTGTTTTTT. Supplemented by reference TRBV7-9 and TRBJ2-2, the full variable domain reads DTGVSQNPRHKITKRGQNVTFRCDPISEHNRLYWYRQTLGQGPEFLTYFQNEAQLEKSRLLSDRFSAERPKGSFSTLEIQRTEQGDSAMYLCASSLSRGGALRNTGELFFGEGSRLTVL.

The J gene is TRBJ2-2, the V gene TRBV5-6; tentatively, D is TRBD1 (6 bases). V lost 2 bases and J 3 bases, leaving 14 bases between the germline ends. Germline CDR1 and CDR2: SGHDT and YYEEEE. The CDR3 totals 16 residues. The CDR3 nucleotides are TGTGCCAGCAGCTTCTATGACAGGCCCGACACCGGGGAGCTGTTTTTT. It is translated as CASSFYDRPDTGELFF.

The V call is TRBV10-3, the J call TRBJ1-3, with D possibly TRBD1 on 5 matching bases. CDR1 is ENHRY and CDR2 is SYGVKD in the germline V gene. Trimming shortened V by 3 bases and J by 6 bases, and 15 bases separated the two germline ends. The CDR3 has 15 amino acids. The DNA for the CDR3 is TGTGCCATCAGTGAAGTGGGGCCGCCGCAAAACACCATATATTTT. Translating gives CAISEVGPPQNTIYF.

The chain is built from TRBV6-5 and TRBJ1-1; no clear D gene. The CDR3 has 13 amino acids. V lost 0 bases and J 3 bases, leaving 5 bases between the germline ends. Germline V gene sequence: CDR1 MNHEY, CDR2 SVGAGI. The CDR3 DNA sequence: TGTGCCAGCAGTTACTCTGCGCACACTGAAGCTTTCTTT. Amino acids: CASSYSAHTEAFF.

The chain combines TRBV9 with TRBJ2-2, with 8 bases fitting TRBD2. Per the germline V gene, CDR1 is SGDLS and CDR2 is YYNGEE. The CDR3 contains 15 residues. Losses at the gene ends were 3 bases for V and 1 base for J; bases not matched to a gene: 2. CDR3 sequence reads: CASSGTSGNTGELFF. DNA for the CDR3: TGTGCCAGCAGCGGAACTAGCGGGAACACCGGGGAGCTGTTTTTT. The variable domain in full, with the rest retrieved from reference TRBV9 and TRBJ2-2, is DSGVTQTPKHLITATGQRVTLRCSPRSGDLSVYWYQQSLDQGLQFLIQYYNGEERAKGNILERFSAQQFPDLHSELNLSSLELGDSALYFCASSGTSGNTGELFFGEGSRLTVL.

The chain employs TRBV7-2 and TRBJ1-1; 8 bases align to TRBD1. V trimming: 5 bases; J trimming: 6 bases; junction bases outside the gene matches: 8. The germline gives CDR1 SGHTA, CDR2 FQGNSA. There are 14 residues in the CDR3. The CDR3 DNA reads as TGTGCCAGCAGCCCACAGGGGGTGTTGGCTGAAGCTTTCTTT. It codes for CASSPQGVLAEAFF.